Here is one T cell receptor beta chain with its context. The sample is drawn from a study of control samples from healthy donors and cancer patients. V lost 5 bases to trimming and J lost 0 bases; unmatched junction nucleotides: 4. The CDR3 sequence is 16 residues long. Germline V CDR1 and CDR2: MNHEY, SMNVEV (reference sequence). Repertoires were generated with immunoSEQ multiplex PCR, while TCRdb's copy carries only in-frame clones and drops some. This table has approximately 100,000 clones, 70% to 90% appearing once. The V gene is TRBV27, the J gene TRBJ2-3, with 11 nucleotides matching TRBD2. This receptor was identified in a man aged 25 to 40 in good health. The sequenced material came from blood. In DNA form, the CDR3 reads TGTGCCAGCAGTCCGCGGACTAGCGGGAGCACAGATACGCAGTATTTT. This gives the protein CASSPRTSGSTDTQYF.